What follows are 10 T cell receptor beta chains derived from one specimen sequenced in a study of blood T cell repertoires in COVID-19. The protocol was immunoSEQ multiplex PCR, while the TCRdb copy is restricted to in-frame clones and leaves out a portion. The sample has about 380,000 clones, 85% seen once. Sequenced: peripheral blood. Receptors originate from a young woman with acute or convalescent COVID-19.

The CDR3 bases are TGTGCCAGTAGTACAGGGGCCACTAGCGGGAGGTCCGAGCAGTACTTC. Its translation: CASSTGATSGRSEQYF. This sequence joins TRBV19 and TRBJ2-7, with TRBD2 matching 12 bases. CDR3 size: 16 residues. CDR1 and CDR2 from the germline V gene are LNHDA and SQIVND (reference sequence). The ends lost 4 bases at V and 6 bases at J; junction bases unmatched: 10.

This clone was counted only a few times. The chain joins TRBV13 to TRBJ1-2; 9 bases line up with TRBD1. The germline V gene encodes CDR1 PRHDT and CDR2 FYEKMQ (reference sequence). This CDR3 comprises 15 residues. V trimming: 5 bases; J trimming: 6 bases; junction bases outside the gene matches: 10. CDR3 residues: CASSDTGGASDGYTF. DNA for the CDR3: TGTGCCAGCAGCGACACAGGGGGCGCGAGTGATGGCTACACCTTC.

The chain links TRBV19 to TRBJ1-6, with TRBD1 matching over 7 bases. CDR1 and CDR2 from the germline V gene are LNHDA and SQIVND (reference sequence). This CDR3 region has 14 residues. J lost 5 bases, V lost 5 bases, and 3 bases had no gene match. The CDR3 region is CASSVDRNNSPLHF. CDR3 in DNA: TGTGCCAGTAGTGTGGACAGGAATAATTCACCCCTCCACTTT.

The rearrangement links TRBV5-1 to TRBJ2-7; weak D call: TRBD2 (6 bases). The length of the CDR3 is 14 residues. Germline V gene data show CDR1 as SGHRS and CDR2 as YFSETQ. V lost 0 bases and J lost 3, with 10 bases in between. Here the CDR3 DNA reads TGCGCCAGCAGCTTGGGTGCGGGAAACTACGAGCAGTACTTC. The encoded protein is CASSLGAGNYEQYF.

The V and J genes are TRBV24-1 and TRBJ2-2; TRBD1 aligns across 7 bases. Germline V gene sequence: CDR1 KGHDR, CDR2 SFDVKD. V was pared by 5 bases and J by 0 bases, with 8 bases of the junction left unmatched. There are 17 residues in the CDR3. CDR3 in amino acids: CATSGTEGGPNTGELFF. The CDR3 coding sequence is TGTGCCACCAGTGGGACAGAAGGGGGCCCGAACACCGGGGAGCTGTTTTTT.

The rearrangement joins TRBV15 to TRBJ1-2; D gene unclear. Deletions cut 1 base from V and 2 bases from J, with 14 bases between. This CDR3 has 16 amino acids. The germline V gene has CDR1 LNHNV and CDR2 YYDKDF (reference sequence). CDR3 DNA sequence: TGTGCCACCAGCAGAGGGGAGGTTTCGGGGAACTATGGCTACACCTTC. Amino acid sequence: CATSRGEVSGNYGYTF.

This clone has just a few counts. CDR3 residues: CASKRGIDEKLFF. For the CDR3, the DNA is TGTGCCAGCAAAAGGGGTATAGATGAAAAACTGTTTTTT. The gene calls are TRBV2 and TRBJ1-4; possibly TRBD1 for D (5 bases). Germline CDR1 SNHLY, CDR2 FYNNEI. V shed 7 bases and J shed 6 bases, with 12 bases lying between them. This CDR3 contains 13 residues.

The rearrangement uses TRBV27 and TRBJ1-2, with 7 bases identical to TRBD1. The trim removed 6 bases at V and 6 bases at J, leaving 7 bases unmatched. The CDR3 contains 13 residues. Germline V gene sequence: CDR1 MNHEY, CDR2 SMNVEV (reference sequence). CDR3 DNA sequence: TGTGCCAGCAGCCGCACAGGGGTACATGGCTACACCTTC. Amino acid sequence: CASSRTGVHGYTF.

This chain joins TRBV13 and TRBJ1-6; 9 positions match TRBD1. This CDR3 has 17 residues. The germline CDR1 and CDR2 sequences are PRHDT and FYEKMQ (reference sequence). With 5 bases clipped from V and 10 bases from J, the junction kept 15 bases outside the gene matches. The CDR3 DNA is TGTGCCAGCAGCCCCCAAGGGACAGGGAAAATGGACTCACCCCTCCACTTT. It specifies CASSPQGTGKMDSPLHF.

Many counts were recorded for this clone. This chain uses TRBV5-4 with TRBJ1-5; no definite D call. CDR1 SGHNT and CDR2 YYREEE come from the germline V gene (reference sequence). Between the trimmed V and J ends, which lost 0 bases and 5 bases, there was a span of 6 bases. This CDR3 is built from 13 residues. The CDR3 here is CASSLGRDQPQHF. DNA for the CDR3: TGTGCCAGCAGCTTGGGTAGAGATCAGCCCCAGCATTTT. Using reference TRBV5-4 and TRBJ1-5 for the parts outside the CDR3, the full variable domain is ETGVTQSPTHLIKTRGQQVTLRCSSQSGHNTVSWYQQALGQGPQFIFQYYREEENGRGNFPPRFSGLQFPNYSSELNVNALELDDSALYLCASSLGRDQPQHFGDGTRLSIL.